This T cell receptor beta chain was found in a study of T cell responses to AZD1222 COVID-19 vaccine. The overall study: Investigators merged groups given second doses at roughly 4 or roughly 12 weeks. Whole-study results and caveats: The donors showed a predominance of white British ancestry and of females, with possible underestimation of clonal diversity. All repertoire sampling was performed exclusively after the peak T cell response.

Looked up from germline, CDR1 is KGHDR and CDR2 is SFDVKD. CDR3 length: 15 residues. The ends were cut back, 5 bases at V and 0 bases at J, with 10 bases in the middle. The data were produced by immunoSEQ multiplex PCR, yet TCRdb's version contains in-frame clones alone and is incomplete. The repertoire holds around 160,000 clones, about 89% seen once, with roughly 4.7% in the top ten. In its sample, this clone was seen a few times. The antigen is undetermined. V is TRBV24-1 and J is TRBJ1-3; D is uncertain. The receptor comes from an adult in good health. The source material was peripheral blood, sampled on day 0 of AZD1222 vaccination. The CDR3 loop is CATSGSHSSGNTIYF. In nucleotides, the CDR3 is TGTGCCACCAGTGGGTCACACAGCTCTGGAAACACCATATATTTT.